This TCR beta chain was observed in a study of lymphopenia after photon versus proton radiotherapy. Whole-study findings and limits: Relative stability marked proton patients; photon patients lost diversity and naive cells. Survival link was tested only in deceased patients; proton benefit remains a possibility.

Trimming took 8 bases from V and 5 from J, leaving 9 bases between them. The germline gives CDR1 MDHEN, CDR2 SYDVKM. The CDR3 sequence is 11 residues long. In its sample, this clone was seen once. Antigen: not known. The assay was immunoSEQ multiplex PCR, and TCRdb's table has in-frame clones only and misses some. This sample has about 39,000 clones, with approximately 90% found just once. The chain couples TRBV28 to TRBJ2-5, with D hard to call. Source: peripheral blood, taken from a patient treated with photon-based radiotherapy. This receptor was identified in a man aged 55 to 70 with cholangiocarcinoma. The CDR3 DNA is TGTGCCAGCCGTGATTGGGAGACCCAGTACTTC. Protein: CASRDWETQYF.